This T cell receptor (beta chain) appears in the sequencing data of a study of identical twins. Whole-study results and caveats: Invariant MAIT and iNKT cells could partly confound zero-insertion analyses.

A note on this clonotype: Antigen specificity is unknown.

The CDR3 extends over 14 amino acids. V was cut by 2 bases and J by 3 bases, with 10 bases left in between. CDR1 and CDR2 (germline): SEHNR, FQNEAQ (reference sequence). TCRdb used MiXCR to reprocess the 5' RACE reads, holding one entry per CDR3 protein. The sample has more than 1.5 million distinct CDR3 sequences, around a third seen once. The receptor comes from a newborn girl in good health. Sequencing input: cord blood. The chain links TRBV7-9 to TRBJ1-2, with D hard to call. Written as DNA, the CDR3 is TGTGCCAGCAGCTTACCGCGGGCGGACTATGGCTACACCTTC. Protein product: CASSLPRADYGYTF.